This is a list of T cell receptor beta chains from one sample in a study of T-cell reconstitution after alpha-beta-depleted transplantation in children. One entry per CDR3 protein, called by TCRdb with MiXCR from the PCR reads. Of 600,000 to 700,000 distinct CDR3 sequences listed, roughly 17% are singletons. This specimen consisted of PBMCs from the stem cell graft donor, obtained from the stem cell graft. These receptors all stem from a human donor who donated a stem cell graft to a child with acute myeloid leukemia. Each CDR3 is given with its conserved first and last residue. Each record gives: D gene, clone size, V gene, J gene, CDR3 DNA, CDR3 protein. The D gene is left open where the match is weak. Some rows have no size entry. The others give once, few or many, or a class for an expanded clone.

d_call: TRBD1; clone_size: -; v_call: TRBV9; j_call: TRBJ2-5; cdr3_nt: TGTGCCAGCAGCGGGACAGGGACGGGAGAGACCCAGTACTTC; cdr3_aa: CASSGTGTGETQYF
d_call: -; clone_size: many; v_call: TRBV20-1; j_call: TRBJ1-1; cdr3_nt: TGCAGTGCTAGAGTAGGGCAGCCCAACACTGAAGCTTTCTTT; cdr3_aa: CSARVGQPNTEAFF
d_call: -; clone_size: few; v_call: TRBV4-3; j_call: TRBJ2-5; cdr3_nt: TGCGCCAGCAGCCAATATGGAGGGATCCAAGAGACCCAGTACTTC; cdr3_aa: CASSQYGGIQETQYF
d_call: -; clone_size: many; v_call: TRBV29-1; j_call: TRBJ2-7; cdr3_nt: TGCAGCGTGCTGACAGGACGAGATTACGAGCAGTACTTC; cdr3_aa: CSVLTGRDYEQYF
d_call: -; clone_size: many; v_call: TRBV29-1; j_call: TRBJ2-3; cdr3_nt: TGCAGCGTTGAAGCCCCGCGGCTAGGCGGGGACCTCAATACGCAGTATTTT; cdr3_aa: CSVEAPRLGGDLNTQYF
d_call: -; clone_size: -; v_call: TRBV7-2; j_call: TRBJ2-1; cdr3_nt: TGTGCCAGCAGCTCCAACTCCTACAATGAGCAGTTCTTC; cdr3_aa: CASSSNSYNEQFF
d_call: TRBD2; clone_size: many; v_call: TRBV29-1; j_call: TRBJ2-5; cdr3_nt: TGCAGCGTTAAGGCGGGGGTCCAAGAGACCCAGTACTTC; cdr3_aa: CSVKAGVQETQYF
d_call: -; clone_size: few; v_call: TRBV5-1; j_call: TRBJ1-4; cdr3_nt: TGCGCCAGCAGCTTGGCCGGGGACACCCGGCGAGGGAATGAAAAACTGTTTTTT; cdr3_aa: CASSLAGDTRRGNEKLFF
d_call: TRBD1; clone_size: many; v_call: TRBV20-1; j_call: TRBJ2-2; cdr3_nt: TGCAGTGCTGGAGGCCTCGGGACAGGCCCCACCGGGGAGCTGTTTTTT; cdr3_aa: CSAGGLGTGPTGELFF
d_call: -; clone_size: few; v_call: TRBV7-9; j_call: TRBJ2-2; cdr3_nt: TGTGCCAGCAGCTTTGACACCAGGGAGCTGTTTTTT; cdr3_aa: CASSFDTRELFF
d_call: TRBD2; clone_size: -; v_call: TRBV27; j_call: TRBJ2-1; cdr3_nt: TGTGCCAGCAGTTTACTTCCAAGCGGGGGGGCCCTTAATGAGCAGTTCTTC; cdr3_aa: CASSLLPSGGALNEQFF
d_call: -; clone_size: many; v_call: TRBV13; j_call: TRBJ1-1; cdr3_nt: TGTGCCAGCAGCTCCTCAGGGGCGGCTTTCTTT; cdr3_aa: CASSSSGAAFF
d_call: TRBD1; clone_size: -; v_call: TRBV15; j_call: TRBJ2-1; cdr3_nt: TGTGCCACCAGGGGACAGCTTTGGAGTGAGCAGTTCTTC; cdr3_aa: CATRGQLWSEQFF
d_call: -; clone_size: many; v_call: TRBV29-1; j_call: TRBJ2-1; cdr3_nt: TGCAGCGTTGAATTTTGGGCAGAGCAGGGGGGTGAGCAGTTCTTC; cdr3_aa: CSVEFWAEQGGEQFF
d_call: -; clone_size: -; v_call: TRBV15; j_call: TRBJ1-5; cdr3_nt: TGTGCCACCAGCAGAGATAGGGCAGGGTGGAAGCCCCAGCATTTT; cdr3_aa: CATSRDRAGWKPQHF
d_call: -; clone_size: few; v_call: TRBV5-1; j_call: TRBJ1-1; cdr3_nt: TGCGCCAGCAGCTTCAACCCGGGACAAGACACTGAAGCTTTCTTT; cdr3_aa: CASSFNPGQDTEAFF
d_call: -; clone_size: many; v_call: TRBV7-9; j_call: TRBJ2-3; cdr3_nt: TGTGCCAGCAGCTTAGCGGACCGGCGGGATACGCAGTATTTT; cdr3_aa: CASSLADRRDTQYF
d_call: -; clone_size: -; v_call: TRBV13; j_call: TRBJ2-3; cdr3_nt: TGTGCCAGCAGCCCCAGGCTCGGGGGCACAGATACGCAGTATTTT; cdr3_aa: CASSPRLGGTDTQYF
d_call: -; clone_size: many; v_call: TRBV20-1; j_call: TRBJ1-5; cdr3_nt: TGCAGTGCTAGGGGGGCAGGTCAGCCCCAGCATTTT; cdr3_aa: CSARGAGQPQHF
d_call: -; clone_size: few; v_call: TRBV7-2; j_call: TRBJ2-5; cdr3_nt: TGTGCCAGCAGCTGGGGGGGCCGTGAGACCCAGTACTTC; cdr3_aa: CASSWGGRETQYF
d_call: -; clone_size: many; v_call: TRBV5-1; j_call: TRBJ1-2; cdr3_nt: TGCGCCAGCCGACCAATGGGGCAGGGGAATGGCTACACCTTC; cdr3_aa: CASRPMGQGNGYTF
d_call: -; clone_size: -; v_call: TRBV20-1; j_call: TRBJ1-2; cdr3_nt: TGCAGTGCTAGAGGGGGAGGGGGAGGTATCTATGGCTACACCTTC; cdr3_aa: CSARGGGGGIYGYTF
d_call: -; clone_size: many; v_call: TRBV9; j_call: TRBJ2-7; cdr3_nt: TGTGCCAGCAGCGTTAGGCAGCTAGACGGCGAGCAGTACTTC; cdr3_aa: CASSVRQLDGEQYF
d_call: TRBD1; clone_size: -; v_call: TRBV18; j_call: TRBJ1-1; cdr3_nt: TGTGCCAGCTCACCCTCGACAGGGGGCCTTAACACTGAAGCTTTCTTT; cdr3_aa: CASSPSTGGLNTEAFF
d_call: -; clone_size: many; v_call: TRBV20-1; j_call: TRBJ2-4; cdr3_nt: TGCAGTGCTATAAATCCAGGGGCAGGAGCCAAAAACATTCAGTACTTC; cdr3_aa: CSAINPGAGAKNIQYF
d_call: TRBD2; clone_size: few; v_call: TRBV20-1; j_call: TRBJ2-1; cdr3_nt: TGCAGTGCTAGGTCTCCCGGGATGGGCGGGGGAGTACTGCTGTCCTACAATGAGCAGTTCTTC; cdr3_aa: CSARSPGMGGGVLLSYNEQFF
d_call: TRBD1; clone_size: many; v_call: TRBV20-1; j_call: TRBJ1-1; cdr3_nt: TGCAGTGCCACGGACAGGGTAAACACTGAAGCTTTCTTT; cdr3_aa: CSATDRVNTEAFF
d_call: TRBD1; clone_size: many; v_call: TRBV6-1; j_call: TRBJ1-1; cdr3_nt: TGTGCCAGCAGTGTTAGGACAGGGTATACTGAAGCTTTCTTT; cdr3_aa: CASSVRTGYTEAFF
d_call: -; clone_size: -; v_call: TRBV7-9; j_call: TRBJ1-2; cdr3_nt: TGTGCCAGCAGCTTAGCGGACCGGACGGCCTATGGCTACACCTTC; cdr3_aa: CASSLADRTAYGYTF
d_call: TRBD1; clone_size: few; v_call: TRBV20-1; j_call: TRBJ1-2; cdr3_nt: TGCAGTGCTAGTAAGGGAGCATGGACAGGGGGCGGAGATGGCTACACCTTC; cdr3_aa: CSASKGAWTGGGDGYTF
d_call: -; clone_size: -; v_call: TRBV7-2; j_call: TRBJ1-1; cdr3_nt: TGTGCCAGCGGACAGCCTCGGAACACTAAAGCTTTCTTT; cdr3_aa: CASGQPRNTKAFF
d_call: TRBD2; clone_size: many; v_call: TRBV20-1; j_call: TRBJ2-4; cdr3_nt: TGCAGTGCTAGAGTTCCTAGCGGGGGGAACATTCAGTACTTC; cdr3_aa: CSARVPSGGNIQYF